These 25 T cell receptor beta chains originate from one sample sequenced in a study of metastatic and nonmetastatic thyroid tumors (dated by TCRdb to 2020 to 2022). The method behind the library was PCR. TCRdb lists the instrument as Illumina HiSeq 4000. The public reads were run again by TCRdb, first through fastp at Q25 and then through MiXCR, and only productive beta chains were kept. This sample comprises more than 50,000 clones, 20% of them detected only once. Clones ranked in the top ten supply 4% to 5% of the sample. No patient had received any treatment before thyroid surgery. Sequencing used blood. These receptors all stem from a female donor with papillary thyroid cancer or a benign thyroid nodule (not recorded which). Some clones in this sample may be carry-over from other donors' samples.

This clone was seen at least ten times. It may be a read error: a sequence one base away is much more abundant. The V gene is TRBV11-2, the J gene TRBJ2-7, with D perhaps TRBD1 (6 bases). The CDR3 extends over 14 amino acids. CDR1 is SGHAT, CDR2 FQNNGV, per germline. CDR3 sequence: CAGSPRQVSYEQYF. The CDR3 DNA is TGTGCCGGCAGCCCCCGACAGGTCTCCTACGAGCAGTACTTC.

This clone showed up many times. V and J are TRBV19 and TRBJ2-7, with 7 positions matching TRBD1. Germline CDR1 and CDR2: LNHDA and SQIVND (reference sequence). After removal of 2 bases from V and 3 bases from J, the junction contained 7 bases not matched to a gene. This CDR3 region has 15 residues. CDR3 in amino acids: CASSISQGSFYEQYF. In DNA, the CDR3 is TGTGCCAGTAGTATATCACAGGGGTCCTTCTACGAGCAGTACTTC.

About this clone itself: The junction and the germline gene differ at one end; a read error may be behind it. Additional DNA sequences in this sample encode the identical CDR3. The rearrangement uses TRBV6-2 or TRBV6-3 and TRBJ1-2, with D uncertain. Germline CDR1 and CDR2: MNHEY and SVGEGT. This CDR3 is built from 15 residues. CDR3 sequence reads: CASSYSSAINYGYTF. CDR3 nucleotide sequence: TGTGCCAGCAGTTACTCTTCAGCAATAAACTACGGCTATACCTTC.

Of note for this clone: A much larger clone lies one base from this, so it may be a read error. V and J are TRBV9 and TRBJ2-1; the D gene is possibly TRBD1 (7 bases). The CDR3 spans 12 residues. Germline CDR1 reads SGDLS; CDR2 reads YYNGEE. Trimming pared 0 bases from V and 15 bases from J, leaving 13 bases between. Here the CDR3 reads CASSVDRGGMFF. CDR3 DNA: TGTGCCAGCAGCGTAGACAGGGGAGGTATGTTCTTC.

The sample holds many counts of this clone. The chain couples TRBV9 to TRBJ1-3; no clear D gene. The V end was cut by 0 bases, the J end by 7 bases, with 5 bases between. The CDR3 runs to 12 residues. CDR1 SGDLS and CDR2 YYNGEE come from the germline V gene. This chain's CDR3 is CASSVGANTIYF. The CDR3, as DNA: TGTGCCAGCAGCGTAGGGGCGAACACCATATATTTT.

This clone was recorded at least ten times. The V and J genes are TRBV18 and TRBJ2-7; 14 bases align to TRBD2. The germline CDR1 and CDR2 sequences are KGHSH and LQKENI. The CDR3 totals 15 residues. The V segment lost 3 bases and the J segment 7 bases; nucleotides outside the gene matches: 5. CDR3 sequence (DNA): TGTGCCAGCTCACCGGGACTAGCGGGAGCAGGTGAGCAGTACTTC. Encoded protein: CASSPGLAGAGEQYF.

This clone was observed at least ten times. The chain is built from TRBV15 and TRBJ1-2, with 10 bases lining up with TRBD1. The trim removed 3 bases at V and 2 bases at J, leaving 3 bases unmatched. The germline gives CDR1 LNHNV, CDR2 YYDKDF (reference sequence). The CDR3 covers 15 residues. Written as DNA, the CDR3 is TGTGCCACCAGCAGGACGACAGGGGGCAACTATGGCTACACCTTC. Translation gives CATSRTTGGNYGYTF.

The chain joins TRBV6-1 to TRBJ1-6; D remains ambiguous. Trimming stripped 2 bases from V and 11 bases from J, with 7 bases between. The CDR3 length is 12 residues. From germline, CDR1 is MNHNS and CDR2 SASEGT. The CDR3, as DNA: TGTGCCAGCAGTGAAACGGCAACACCCCTCCACTTT. Protein sequence: CASSETATPLHF.

Remarks on this clone: The germline gene is not matched at one end of the junction; a read error may be the cause. This sequence joins TRBV12-5 and TRBJ2-1, with D perhaps TRBD1 or TRBD2 (5 bases each). The CDR3 is 17 residues long. Germline values: CDR1 LGHNT, CDR2 FRNRAP. The CDR3 DNA follows: TGTGCTAGTTGTTTGGTACGATCAGGCTGGAGTGGGGGTGAGCAGTTCTTC. Its translation: CASCLVRSGWSGGEQFF.

This clone occurred many times. The chain couples TRBV6-1 to TRBJ1-5, with TRBD1 identical over 10 bases. J lost 1 base, V lost 6 bases, and 3 bases had no gene match. This CDR3 has 15 amino acids. Germline V gene data show CDR1 as MNHNS and CDR2 as SASEGT. CDR3 in amino acids: CASRRDRGSNQPQHF. Written as DNA, the CDR3 is TGTGCCAGCAGGCGGGACAGGGGAAGCAATCAGCCCCAGCATTTT.

This clone has at least ten counts. The CDR3 bases are TGTGCCAGCAGTGAAGTAGGAGGGGGCCCCAAAAACATTCAGTACTTC. Translating it yields CASSEVGGGPKNIQYF. The chain links TRBV2 to TRBJ2-4, with D perhaps TRBD1 (7 bases). CDR3 length: 16 amino acids. V was cut by 1 base and J by 2 bases, with 12 bases left in between. The germline V gene has CDR1 SNHLY and CDR2 FYNNEI.

This clone was observed many times. This chain links TRBV12-3 or TRBV12-4 with TRBJ1-2; perhaps TRBD1 as D (5 bases). This CDR3 spans 14 amino acids. Trimming took off 5 bases at V and 11 bases at J, with 21 bases between the two ends. CDR3 amino acids: CASSLGGSDFGYTF. The CDR3 DNA follows: TGTGCCAGCAGTCTCGGGGGGTCCGACTTCGGGTACACCTTC.

This clone was recorded many times. V and J are TRBV28 and TRBJ2-1; 10 positions agree with TRBD2. The CDR3 sequence is 14 residues long. The germline V gene has CDR1 MDHEN and CDR2 SYDVKM. Trimming cost V 3 bases and J 8 bases; bases outside gene matches: 4. CDR3 DNA sequence: TGTGCCAGCAGTTTCGCTAGCGGGAGCGATGAGCAGTTCTTC. It codes for CASSFASGSDEQFF.

Concerning this clone itself: A much more abundant neighbour one base away suggests this may be a read error. The same CDR3 is also encoded by other DNA sequences in this sample. The rearrangement uses TRBV6-2 or TRBV6-3 and TRBJ2-3; tentatively, D is TRBD2 (6 bases). This CDR3 spans 14 amino acids. Germline CDR1 is MNHEY and CDR2 is SVGEGT. Deletions cut 4 bases from V and 6 bases from J, with 14 bases between. DNA for the CDR3: TGTGCCAGCAGTTTCGGAGGGCCCACGGATACGCAGTATTTT. Amino acids: CASSFGGPTDTQYF.

This clone was counted many times. This sequence joins TRBV28 and TRBJ1-3; a weak D match, TRBD1 (5 bases). Trimming removed 5 bases from V and 4 bases from J, with 15 bases in between. CDR3 length: 15 amino acids. Looked up from germline, CDR1 is MDHEN and CDR2 is SYDVKM. CDR3 loop: CASSLPGGGGNTIYF. The CDR3 DNA is TGTGCCAGCAGTCTACCCGGTGGGGGGGGAAACACCATATATTTT.

This clone was detected many times. The chain joins TRBV27 to TRBJ1-6; 7 positions match TRBD1. V dropped 4 bases and J dropped 10; count of bases not matched to a gene: 1. Per the germline V gene, CDR1 is MNHEY and CDR2 is SMNVEV (reference sequence). This CDR3 has 12 amino acids. DNA for the CDR3: TGTGCCAGCAGTTACAGGGGATCACCCCTCCACTTT. Translating gives CASSYRGSPLHF.

The sample holds many counts of this clone. The CDR3 region is CSAPLQGEGGELFF. The CDR3 nucleotides are TGCAGCGCTCCCTTACAGGGGGAGGGCGGGGAGCTGTTTTTT. J is TRBJ2-2 and V is TRBV29-1; the D gene is possibly TRBD1 (8 bases). This CDR3 spans 14 amino acids. Germline V lookup: CDR1 SQVTM, CDR2 ANQGSEA. Between the trimmed V and J ends, which lost 7 bases and 7 bases, there was a span of 19 bases.

The chain employs TRBV20-1 and TRBJ2-7; 9 nucleotides line up with TRBD2. J was trimmed by 13 bases and V by 5 bases; bases with no gene match: 18. Germline CDR1 is DFQATT and CDR2 is SNEGSKA (reference sequence). The CDR3 sequence is 14 residues long. CDR3 DNA sequence: TGCAGTGCTGGGCGGGAGGGGTACGCCTACGATCATTACTTC. Translating it yields CSAGREGYAYDHYF.

This clone was recorded many times. The chain employs TRBV6-4 and TRBJ2-3; D tentatively reads TRBD1 or TRBD2 (5 bases each). This CDR3 has 14 amino acids. Germline V CDR1 and CDR2: MRHNA, SNTAGT. V shed 3 bases and J shed 3 bases, with 10 bases lying between them. The DNA of the CDR3 is TGTGCCAGCAGTGAAAAGGGGAGTACAGATACGCAGTATTTT. Amino acids: CASSEKGSTDTQYF.

There are many counts of this clone. This chain connects TRBV6-1 to TRBJ1-2, with D possibly TRBD1 on 6 matching bases. This CDR3 spans 13 amino acids. Trimming removed 2 bases from V and 8 bases from J, with 12 bases in between. Germline CDR1 reads MNHNS; CDR2 reads SASEGT. Written as DNA, the CDR3 is TGTGCCAGCAGTGAAAAGGGACAAAAGGGCTACACCTTC. Its translation is CASSEKGQKGYTF.

The CDR3 region has the DNA TGTGCCACCAGTGAGGTGGACCGCTCAGATACGCAGTATTTT. The encoded protein is CATSEVDRSDTQYF. J is TRBJ2-3 and V is TRBV24-1; D is unresolved. V was trimmed by 4 bases and J by 4 bases, leaving 11 bases between them. Germline CDR1 is KGHDR and CDR2 is SFDVKD. The length of the CDR3 is 14 residues.

To note about this clone: Germline and junction disagree at one end, which may indicate a read error. Different DNA sequences within this sample yield the same CDR3. The rearrangement links TRBV28 to TRBJ1-2; 9 bases line up with TRBD1. CDR1 MDHEN and CDR2 SYDVKM come from the germline V gene. This CDR3 is 15 amino acids long. The CDR3 region has the DNA TGTGCGAGCAGTACACAGGGGGCGCGGGGATATGGCTACACCTTC. Its translation is CASSTQGARGYGYTF.

The sample holds many counts of this clone. The rearrangement uses TRBV6-1 and TRBJ1-2; maybe TRBD1 (6 bases). Germline assignment: CDR1 MNHNS and CDR2 SASEGT. The CDR3 runs 13 residues. Trimming took 7 bases from V and 2 from J, leaving 11 bases between them. The CDR3 here is CASKRTVNYGYTF. DNA for the CDR3: TGTGCCAGCAAACGGACAGTCAACTATGGCTACACCTTC.

This clone was observed many times. V gene TRBV30 combines with J gene TRBJ2-1; no firm D call. The CDR3 consists of 14 residues. The V end was cut by 0 bases, the J end by 4 bases, with 10 bases between. The germline V gene encodes CDR1 GTSNPN and CDR2 SVGIG (reference sequence). The chain's CDR3 is CAWSVRVQYNEQFF. In nucleotides, the CDR3 is TGTGCCTGGAGTGTACGGGTTCAGTACAATGAGCAGTTCTTC.

This clone was counted many times. The chain carries TRBV3-1 and TRBJ2-7; 8 bases agree with TRBD1. With V trimmed by 5 bases and J by 2 bases, 8 bases remained unmatched. The CDR3 is 15 amino acids. The germline gives CDR1 LGHDT, CDR2 YNNKEL (reference sequence). The CDR3 region is CASSSRDRLTYEQYF. The CDR3 nucleotides read TGTGCCAGCAGCAGCCGGGACAGGCTAACCTACGAGCAGTACTTC.